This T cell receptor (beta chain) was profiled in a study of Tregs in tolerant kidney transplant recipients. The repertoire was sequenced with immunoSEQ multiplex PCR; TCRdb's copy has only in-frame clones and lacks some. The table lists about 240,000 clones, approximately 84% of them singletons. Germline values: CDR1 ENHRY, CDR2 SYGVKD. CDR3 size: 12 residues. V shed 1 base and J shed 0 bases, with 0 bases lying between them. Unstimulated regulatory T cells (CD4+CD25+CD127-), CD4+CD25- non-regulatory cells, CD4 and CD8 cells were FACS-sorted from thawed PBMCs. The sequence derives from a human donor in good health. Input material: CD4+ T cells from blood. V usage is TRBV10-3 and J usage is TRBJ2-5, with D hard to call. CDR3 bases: TGTGCCATCAGTGAGTACCAAGAGACCCAGTACTTC. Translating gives CAISEYQETQYF.